This T cell receptor beta chain was identified in a study of blood T cell repertoires in COVID-19. In the study overall: PBMCs, B-cell-depleted T cells, or T cells provided the cDNA or gDNA that made up the material.

Germline trimming cut 5 bases from V and 5 bases from J; bases unmatched to any gene: 10. This CDR3 has 16 amino acids. Germline values: CDR1 SEHNR, CDR2 FQNEAQ (reference sequence). As handled by the study authors: It was from reference gene primer amplification that nucleated cell counts were estimated. Data came from immunoSEQ multiplex PCR; TCRdb stores just in-frame clones and leaves some out. D and trimming were read from the DNA, whereas the V and J calls and clone size are those reported in that table. The repertoire has approximately 220,000 clones, about four fifths of them found once; the top ten carry 8.2%.

The source material was peripheral blood. The source is a woman aged 45-65 years with acute or convalescent COVID-19. V and J are TRBV7-9 and TRBJ2-5; 11 nucleotides line up with TRBD1. DNA of the CDR3: TGTGCCAGCAGCCTAGACCGGACAGGGGGCTTGGAGACCCAGTACTTC. It translates to CASSLDRTGGLETQYF.